This TCR beta chain stems from a study of cytomegalovirus exposure and HLA in healthy donors. Study-wide results and caveats: Researchers catalogued about 160 TCR beta chains as cytomegalovirus-associated. The CMV antigen specificity of three CMV-associated chains was confirmed through in vitro analysis. It was in a later analysis that TCR association rates were seen to vary by HLA locus, highest for DRB1 and lowest for HLA-C. Analyzed later, most CMV-associated TCR beta chains appeared HLA-restricted.

In regard to this clone: The antigen is undetermined.

The PCR made use of 60 Vbeta and 13 Jbeta primers. TCRdb's copy holds only in-frame clones and misses some; the assay was immunoSEQ multiplex PCR. The sample has some 160,000 clones, and its top ten clones hold about 2%. The clonotype originates from a man aged 25 to 40 in good health and CMV-seronegative. Sequencing was done on a sample of PBMCs.

The CDR3 is CASSPDSSGNTIYF. The CDR3 DNA reads as TGTGCCAGCTCACCGGACAGCTCTGGAAACACCATATATTTT. The chain joins TRBV18 to TRBJ1-3; the D gene is possibly TRBD1 (6 bases). This CDR3 has 14 amino acids. The germline V gene encodes CDR1 KGHSH and CDR2 LQKENI. V lost 3 bases and J lost 0, with 6 bases in between.